These T cell receptor beta chains were read from a single sample in a study of glioma-infiltrating T cells. From the multiplex PCR reads, TCRdb called clonotypes with MiXCR, one entry per CDR3 protein. The table lists approximately 190,000 distinct CDR3 sequences, 32% of them singletons. Sequenced sample: glioma tissue, nonneoplastic brain tissue, or PBMCs (not recorded which). The receptors come from a human donor with low-grade glioma or glioblastoma, undergoing nonglioma brain surgery, or in good health (not recorded which). The CDR3 runs from the conserved cysteine through the conserved F or W. The D gene is left open where the match is weak. The size field is filled for only some rows; it gives once, few, many or a size class.

TGTGCCAGCAGTCCCGGCACAGATACGCAGTATTTT	CASSPGTDTQYF	.	TRBV27	many	TRBJ2-3
TGTGCCATCAGTGCAGGGGGCATACAGCCCCAGCATTTT	CAISAGGIQPQHF	TRBD1	TRBV10-3	many	TRBJ1-5
TGTGCTAGCAAAGTACTAGCGGTCGGATACAATGAGCAGCTCTTC	CASKVLAVGYNEQLF	TRBD2	TRBV6-1	.	TRBJ2-1
TGTGCCAGCAGTTACCCGTCCGGACTAGCGGCTATCTACAATGAGCAGTTCTTC	CASSYPSGLAAIYNEQFF	TRBD2	TRBV6-5	.	TRBJ2-1
TGTGCCAGCAGCTTAGCGGACAGGGCGGTCGGCTACACCTTC	CASSLADRAVGYTF	TRBD1	TRBV7-9	many	TRBJ1-2
TGTGCCAGCAGTCTAGGGTCCGCCTACGAGCAGTACTTC	CASSLGSAYEQYF	.	TRBV6-1	many	TRBJ2-7
TGTGCCAGCAACTTAGCGACAGATACGCAGTATTTT	CASNLATDTQYF	.	TRBV6-1	many	TRBJ2-3
TGTGCCAGCAGTTACGAGAGGAGGACTGAGGCTTTCTTT	CASSYERRTEAFF	.	TRBV6-2/TRBV6-3	many	TRBJ1-1
TGTGCCAGTAGTATATCAGGGGGCGAGGGGGTGAACACTGAAGCTTTCTTT	CASSISGGEGVNTEAFF	TRBD1	TRBV19	few	TRBJ1-1
TGTGCCAGCAGCACCACGACAGGAGCCCCCTACGAGCAGTACTTC	CASSTTTGAPYEQYF	.	TRBV7-6	.	TRBJ2-7
TGTGCCAGCAGCCGAGTCTGGGCCAATGAGCAGTTCTTC	CASSRVWANEQFF	.	TRBV14	.	TRBJ2-1
TGTGCCAGCAGCGTAGGGAATACGCAGTATTTT	CASSVGNTQYF	.	TRBV11-3	many	TRBJ2-3
TGTGCCAGCAGCTATCCATTACGATCGGGACCTCGAAAGGTGTATGAGCAGTTCTTC	CASSYPLRSGPRKVYEQFF	.	TRBV11-1	.	TRBJ2-1
TGTGCCAGCAGCCAAGTAGGGGGGGGAGAGGGGGACACAGATACGCAGTATTTT	CASSQVGGGEGDTDTQYF	.	TRBV3-1	many	TRBJ2-3
TGTGCCAGCAGCCTGTTCTCTTGGGAGGGCCTCGATGAGCAGTTCTTC	CASSLFSWEGLDEQFF	TRBD2	TRBV4-2	.	TRBJ2-1
TGTGCCAGCAAAATGGAACCTCGGAGCTCTGGAAACACCATATATTTT	CASKMEPRSSGNTIYF	.	TRBV6-1	many	TRBJ1-3
TGTGCCAGCAGCCAAGATGGGTCACCCCTCCACTTT	CASSQDGSPLHF	.	TRBV14	many	TRBJ1-6
TGCGCCAGCAGCCGTGGGACAGGGGGCTACGAGCAGTACTTC	CASSRGTGGYEQYF	TRBD1	TRBV4-3	.	TRBJ2-7
TGTGCCAGTAGTACCCCGGGACAAACCTACGAGCAGTACTTC	CASSTPGQTYEQYF	.	TRBV19	few	TRBJ2-7
TGTGCCAGCAGCTTAAAACCTCCAGGGGGCTCCTACAATGAGCAGTTCTTC	CASSLKPPGGSYNEQFF	TRBD1	TRBV7-2	many	TRBJ2-1
TGCAGCGCTGACACCCGACAGGCCTCTAACTATGGCTACACCTTC	CSADTRQASNYGYTF	.	TRBV29-1	many	TRBJ1-2
TGCAGCGTAAATTATTACGGGACGTCTGAAGCTTTCTTT	CSVNYYGTSEAFF	.	TRBV29-1	.	TRBJ1-1